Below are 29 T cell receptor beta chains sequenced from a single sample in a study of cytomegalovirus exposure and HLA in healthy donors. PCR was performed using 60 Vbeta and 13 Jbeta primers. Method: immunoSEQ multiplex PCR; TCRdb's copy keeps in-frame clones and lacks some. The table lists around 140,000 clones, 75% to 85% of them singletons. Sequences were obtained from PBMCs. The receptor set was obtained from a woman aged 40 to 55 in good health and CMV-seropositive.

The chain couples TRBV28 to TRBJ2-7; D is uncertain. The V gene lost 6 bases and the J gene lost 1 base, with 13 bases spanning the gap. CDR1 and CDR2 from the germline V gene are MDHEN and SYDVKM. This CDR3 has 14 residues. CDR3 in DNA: TGTGCCAGCAGGCAAGACATGGTATCCTACGAGCAGTACTTC. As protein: CASRQDMVSYEQYF.

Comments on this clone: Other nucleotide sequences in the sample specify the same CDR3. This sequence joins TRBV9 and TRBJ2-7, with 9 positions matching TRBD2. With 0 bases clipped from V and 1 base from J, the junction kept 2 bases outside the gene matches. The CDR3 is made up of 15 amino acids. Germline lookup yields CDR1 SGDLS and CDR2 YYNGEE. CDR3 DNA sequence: TGTGCCAGCAGCGTAGGGGCGGGAGGGTCCTACGAGCAGTACTTC. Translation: CASSVGAGGSYEQYF. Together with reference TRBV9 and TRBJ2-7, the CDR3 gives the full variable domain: DSGVTQTPKHLITATGQRVTLRCSPRSGDLSVYWYQQSLDQGLQFLIQYYNGEERAKGNILERFSAQQFPDLHSELNLSSLELGDSALYFCASSVGAGGSYEQYFGPGTRLTVT.

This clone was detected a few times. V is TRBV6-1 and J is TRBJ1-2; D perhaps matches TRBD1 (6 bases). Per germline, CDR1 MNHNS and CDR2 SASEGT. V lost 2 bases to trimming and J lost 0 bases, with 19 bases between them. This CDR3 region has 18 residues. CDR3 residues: CASSEWGRRLKTNYGYTF. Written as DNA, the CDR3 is TGTGCCAGCAGTGAATGGGGGCGCAGGTTAAAGACTAACTATGGCTACACCTTC.

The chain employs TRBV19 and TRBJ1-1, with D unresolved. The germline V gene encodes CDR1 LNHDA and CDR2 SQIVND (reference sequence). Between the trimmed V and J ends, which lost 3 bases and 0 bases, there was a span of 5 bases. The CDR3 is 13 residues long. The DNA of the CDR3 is TGTGCCAGTAGTATGTCAGTGAACACTGAAGCTTTCTTT. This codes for CASSMSVNTEAFF.

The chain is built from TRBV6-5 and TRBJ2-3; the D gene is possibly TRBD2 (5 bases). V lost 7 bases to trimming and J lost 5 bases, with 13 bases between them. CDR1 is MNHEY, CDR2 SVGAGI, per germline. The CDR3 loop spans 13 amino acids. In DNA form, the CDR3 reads TGTGCCAGCACCTCTCCAGGAGGAGATACGCAGTATTTT. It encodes CASTSPGGDTQYF.

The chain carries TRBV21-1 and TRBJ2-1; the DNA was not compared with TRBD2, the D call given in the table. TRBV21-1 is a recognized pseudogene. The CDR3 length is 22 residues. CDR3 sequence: CASSKGPYRTGMKREAYNEQFF. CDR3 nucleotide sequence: TGTGCCAGCAGCAAAGGCCCCTATAGGACAGGGATGAAGCGGGAGGCTTACAATGAGCAGTTCTTC.

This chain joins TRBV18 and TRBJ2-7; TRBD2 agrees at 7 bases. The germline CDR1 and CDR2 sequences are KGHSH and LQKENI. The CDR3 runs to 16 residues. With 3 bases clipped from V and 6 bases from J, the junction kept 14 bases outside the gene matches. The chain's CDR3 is CASSPHGISSGSEQYF. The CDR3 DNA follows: TGTGCCAGCTCACCGCACGGGATCTCTAGCGGATCCGAGCAGTACTTC.

CDR3 sequence reads: CASSRTGSGEKLFF. As DNA, the CDR3 is TGTGCCAGCAGTCGAACGGGATCCGGGGAAAAACTGTTTTTT. V gene TRBV25-1 combines with J gene TRBJ1-4; D remains ambiguous. The V gene's germline CDR1 is MGHDK and CDR2 SYGVNS. V was clipped by 5 bases and J by 8 bases, with 15 bases between them. The length of the CDR3 is 14 residues.

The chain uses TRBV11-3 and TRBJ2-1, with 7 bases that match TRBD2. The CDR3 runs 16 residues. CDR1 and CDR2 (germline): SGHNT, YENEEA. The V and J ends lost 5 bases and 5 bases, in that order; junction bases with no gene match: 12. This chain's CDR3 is CASSQGGSLGDNEQFF. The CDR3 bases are TGTGCCAGCAGCCAAGGCGGGAGTCTTGGGGACAATGAGCAGTTCTTC.

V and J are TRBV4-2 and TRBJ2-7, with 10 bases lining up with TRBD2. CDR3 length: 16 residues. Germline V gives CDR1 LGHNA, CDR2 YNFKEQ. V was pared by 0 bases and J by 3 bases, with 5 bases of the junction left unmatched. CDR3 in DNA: TGTGCCAGCAGCCAAGATAGGGCTAGCGGGAGCTACGAGCAGTACTTC. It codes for CASSQDRASGSYEQYF.

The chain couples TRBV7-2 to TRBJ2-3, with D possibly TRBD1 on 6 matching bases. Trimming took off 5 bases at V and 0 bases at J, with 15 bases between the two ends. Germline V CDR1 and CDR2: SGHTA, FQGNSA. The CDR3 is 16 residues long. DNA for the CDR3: TGTGCCAGCAGCCCTCTAGTGGGGGCTAGCACAGATACGCAGTATTTT. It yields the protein CASSPLVGASTDTQYF.

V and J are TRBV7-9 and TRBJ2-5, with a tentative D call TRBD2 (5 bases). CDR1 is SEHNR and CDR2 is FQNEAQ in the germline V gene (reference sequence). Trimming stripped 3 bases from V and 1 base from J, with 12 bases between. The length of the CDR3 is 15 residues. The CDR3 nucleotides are TGTGCCAGCAGCTTCCCCTCGACTACCCAAGAGACCCAGTACTTC. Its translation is CASSFPSTTQETQYF.

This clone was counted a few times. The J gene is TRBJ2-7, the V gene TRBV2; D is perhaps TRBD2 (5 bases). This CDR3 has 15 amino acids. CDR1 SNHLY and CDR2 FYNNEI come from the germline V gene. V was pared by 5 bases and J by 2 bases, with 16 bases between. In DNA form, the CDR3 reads TGTGCCAGCAGTCTCGAGGGTTCGACCACCTACGAGCAGTACTTC. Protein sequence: CASSLEGSTTYEQYF. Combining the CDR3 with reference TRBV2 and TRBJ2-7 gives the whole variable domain EPEVTQTPSHQVTQMGQEVILRCVPISNHLYFYWYRQILGQKVEFLVSFYNNEISEKSEIFDDQFSVERPDGSNFTLKIRSTKLEDSAMYFCASSLEGSTTYEQYFGPGTRLTVT.

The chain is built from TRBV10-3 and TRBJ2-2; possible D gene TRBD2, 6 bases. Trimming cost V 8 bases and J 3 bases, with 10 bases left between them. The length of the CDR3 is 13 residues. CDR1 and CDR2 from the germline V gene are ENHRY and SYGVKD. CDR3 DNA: TGTGCCATCTCCCCGGGAGACACCGGGGAGCTGTTTTTT. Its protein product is CAISPGDTGELFF.

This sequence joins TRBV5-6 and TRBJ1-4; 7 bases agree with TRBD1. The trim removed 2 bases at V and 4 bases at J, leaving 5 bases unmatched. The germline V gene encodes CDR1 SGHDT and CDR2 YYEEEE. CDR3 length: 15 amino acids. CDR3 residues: CASSLGQDFNEKLFF. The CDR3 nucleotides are TGTGCCAGCAGCTTAGGACAGGACTTTAATGAAAAACTGTTTTTT.

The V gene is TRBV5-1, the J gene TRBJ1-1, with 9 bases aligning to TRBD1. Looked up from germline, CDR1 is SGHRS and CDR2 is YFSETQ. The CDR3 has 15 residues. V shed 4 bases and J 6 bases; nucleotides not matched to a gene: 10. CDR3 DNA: TGCGCCAGCAGCCCAACGACAGGGGGACTATCTGAAGCTTTCTTT. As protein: CASSPTTGGLSEAFF.

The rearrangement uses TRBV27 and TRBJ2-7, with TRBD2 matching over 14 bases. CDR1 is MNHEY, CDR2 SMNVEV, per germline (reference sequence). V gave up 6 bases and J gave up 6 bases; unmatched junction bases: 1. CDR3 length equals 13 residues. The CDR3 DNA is TGTGCCAGCAGAGGACTAGCGGGAGGCGAGCAGTACTTC. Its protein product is CASRGLAGGEQYF.

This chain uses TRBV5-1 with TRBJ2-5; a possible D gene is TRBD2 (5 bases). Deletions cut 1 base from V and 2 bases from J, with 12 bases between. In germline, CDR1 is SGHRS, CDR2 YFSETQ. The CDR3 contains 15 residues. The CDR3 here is CASSLSGAVQETQYF. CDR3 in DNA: TGCGCCAGCAGCTTGAGCGGAGCGGTTCAAGAGACCCAGTACTTC.

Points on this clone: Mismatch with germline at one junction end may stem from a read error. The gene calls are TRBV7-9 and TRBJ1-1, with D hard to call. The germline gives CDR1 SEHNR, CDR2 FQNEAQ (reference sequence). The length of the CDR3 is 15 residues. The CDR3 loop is CSSSLEDLGNTEAFF. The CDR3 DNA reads TGTTCCAGCAGCTTAGAAGACCTAGGCAACACTGAAGCTTTCTTT.

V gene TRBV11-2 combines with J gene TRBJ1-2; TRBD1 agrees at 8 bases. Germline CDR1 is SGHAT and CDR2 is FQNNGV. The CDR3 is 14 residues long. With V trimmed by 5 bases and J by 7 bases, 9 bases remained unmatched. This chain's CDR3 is CASSVDRGECGYTF. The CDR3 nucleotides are TGTGCCAGCAGCGTCGACAGGGGAGAATGTGGCTACACCTTC.

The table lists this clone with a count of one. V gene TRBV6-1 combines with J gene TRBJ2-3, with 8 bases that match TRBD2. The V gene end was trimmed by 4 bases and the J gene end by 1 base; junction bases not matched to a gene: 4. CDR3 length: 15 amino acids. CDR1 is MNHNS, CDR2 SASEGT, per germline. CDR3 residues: CASSGAGVGTDTQYF. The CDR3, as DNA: TGTGCCAGCAGTGGAGCGGGAGTGGGCACAGATACGCAGTATTTT.

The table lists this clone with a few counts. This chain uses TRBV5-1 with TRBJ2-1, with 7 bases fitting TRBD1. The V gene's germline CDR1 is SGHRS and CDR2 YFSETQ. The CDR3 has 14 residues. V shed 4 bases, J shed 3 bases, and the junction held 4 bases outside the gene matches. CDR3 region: CASSVTGDYNEQFF. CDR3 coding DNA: TGCGCCAGCAGCGTTACAGGGGACTACAATGAGCAGTTCTTC.

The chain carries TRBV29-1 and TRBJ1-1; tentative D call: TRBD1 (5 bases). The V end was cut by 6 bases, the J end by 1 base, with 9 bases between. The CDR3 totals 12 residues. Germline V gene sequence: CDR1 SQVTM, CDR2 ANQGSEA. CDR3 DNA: TGCAGCGTACGACAGTCGAACACTGAAGCTTTCTTT. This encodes CSVRQSNTEAFF.

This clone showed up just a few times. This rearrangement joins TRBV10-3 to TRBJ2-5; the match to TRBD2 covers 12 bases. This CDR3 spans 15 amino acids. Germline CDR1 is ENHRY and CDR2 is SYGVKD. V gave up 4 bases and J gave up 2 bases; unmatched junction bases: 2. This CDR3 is CAISGLAGEQETQYF. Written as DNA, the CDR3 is TGTGCCATCAGTGGACTAGCGGGGGAGCAAGAGACCCAGTACTTC.

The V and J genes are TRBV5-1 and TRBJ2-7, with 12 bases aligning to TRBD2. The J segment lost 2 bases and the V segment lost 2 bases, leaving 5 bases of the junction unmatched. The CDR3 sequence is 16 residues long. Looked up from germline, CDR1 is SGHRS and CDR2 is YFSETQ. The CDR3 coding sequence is TGCGCCAGCAGCTTTGGCACTAGCGGGAGGACCTACGAGCAGTACTTC. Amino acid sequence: CASSFGTSGRTYEQYF.

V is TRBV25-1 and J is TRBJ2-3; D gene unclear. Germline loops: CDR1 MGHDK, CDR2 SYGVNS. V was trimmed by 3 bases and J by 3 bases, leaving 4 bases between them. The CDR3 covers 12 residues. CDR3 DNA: TGTGCCAGCAGTGAGGCAACAGATACGCAGTATTTT. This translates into CASSEATDTQYF.

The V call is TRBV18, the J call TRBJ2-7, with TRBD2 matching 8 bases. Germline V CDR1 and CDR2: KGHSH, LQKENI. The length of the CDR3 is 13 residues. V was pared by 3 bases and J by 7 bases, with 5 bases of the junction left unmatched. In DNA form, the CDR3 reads TGTGCCAGCTCACCGAGCGGGAGTGAAGAGCAGTACTTC. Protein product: CASSPSGSEEQYF.

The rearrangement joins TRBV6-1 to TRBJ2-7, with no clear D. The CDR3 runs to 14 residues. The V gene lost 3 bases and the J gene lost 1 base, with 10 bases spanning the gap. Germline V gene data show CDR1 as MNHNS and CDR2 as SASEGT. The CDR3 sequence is CASSDPGRSYEQYF. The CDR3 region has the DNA TGTGCCAGCAGTGACCCCGGCAGGTCCTACGAGCAGTACTTC.

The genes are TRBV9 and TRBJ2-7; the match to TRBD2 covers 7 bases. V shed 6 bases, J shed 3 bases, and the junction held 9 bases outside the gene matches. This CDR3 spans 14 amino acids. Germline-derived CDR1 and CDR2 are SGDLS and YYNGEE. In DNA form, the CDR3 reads TGTGCCAGCAACCAGGGCGGGAGTGTCTACGAGCAGTACTTC. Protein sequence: CASNQGGSVYEQYF.